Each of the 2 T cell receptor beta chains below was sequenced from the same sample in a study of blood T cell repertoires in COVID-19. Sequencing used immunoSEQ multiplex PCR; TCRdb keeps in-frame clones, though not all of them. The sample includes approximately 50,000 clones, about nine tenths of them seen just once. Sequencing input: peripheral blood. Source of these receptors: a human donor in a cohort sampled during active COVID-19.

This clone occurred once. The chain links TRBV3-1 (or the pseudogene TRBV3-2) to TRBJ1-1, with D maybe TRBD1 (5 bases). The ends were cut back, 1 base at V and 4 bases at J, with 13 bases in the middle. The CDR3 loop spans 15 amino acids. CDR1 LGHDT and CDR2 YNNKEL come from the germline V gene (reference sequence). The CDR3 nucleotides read TGTGCCAGCAGCCAAGGACAGCTTGGGTTCACTGAAGCTTTCTTT. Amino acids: CASSQGQLGFTEAFF.

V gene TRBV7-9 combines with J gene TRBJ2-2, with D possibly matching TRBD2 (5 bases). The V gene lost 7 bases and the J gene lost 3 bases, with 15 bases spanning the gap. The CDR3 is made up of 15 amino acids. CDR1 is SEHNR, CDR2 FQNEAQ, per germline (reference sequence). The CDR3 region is CASKDSVGDTGELFF. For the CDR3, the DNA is TGTGCCAGCAAGGACTCCGTGGGCGACACCGGGGAGCTGTTTTTT.